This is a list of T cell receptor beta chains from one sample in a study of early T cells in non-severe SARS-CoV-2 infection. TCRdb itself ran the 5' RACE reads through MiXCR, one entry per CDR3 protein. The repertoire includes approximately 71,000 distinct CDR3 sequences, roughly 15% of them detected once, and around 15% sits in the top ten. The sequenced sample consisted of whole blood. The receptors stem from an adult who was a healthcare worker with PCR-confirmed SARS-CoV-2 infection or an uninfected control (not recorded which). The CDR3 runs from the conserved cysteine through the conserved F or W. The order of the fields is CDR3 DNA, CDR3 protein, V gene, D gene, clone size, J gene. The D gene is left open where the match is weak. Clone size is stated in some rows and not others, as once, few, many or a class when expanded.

TGTGCCAGCAGCTTAAGATTCGGCAGCAATCAGCCCCAGCATTTT CASSLRFGSNQPQHF TRBV7-8 . . TRBJ1-5
TGCGCCAGCAGCACGACCCCGTCGCAAGAGACCCAGTACTTC CASSTTPSQETQYF TRBV5-1 . . TRBJ2-5
TGCGCCAGCAGCTTGGCCGGTAGGGGCAATCAGCCCCAGCATTTT CASSLAGRGNQPQHF TRBV5-1 . many TRBJ1-5
TGCAGCGTTGATCCAGGGGACGTGGATGGCTACACCTTC CSVDPGDVDGYTF TRBV29-1 . few TRBJ1-2
TGTGCCAGCAGTCCCACGAGACAGGTCCCCTACAATGAGCAGTTCTTC CASSPTRQVPYNEQFF TRBV28 . many TRBJ2-1
TGTGCCAGCAGCTCTACCCCCCTAGCGGGGTTGAATGAGCAGTTCTTC CASSSTPLAGLNEQFF TRBV7-9 TRBD2 few TRBJ2-1
TGTGCCAGCAGTTCCGACAGGCCCTCCTACGAGCAGTACTTC CASSSDRPSYEQYF TRBV12-3/TRBV12-4 . . TRBJ2-7
TGCGCCAGCAGCTTGGTGGGGGATACTGAAGCTTTCTTT CASSLVGDTEAFF TRBV5-1 . . TRBJ1-1
TGTGCCAGCAGTACCCCCCGGGGAGGGCGAACTAGCACAGATACGCAGTATTTT CASSTPRGGRTSTDTQYF TRBV6-2/TRBV6-3 TRBD2 few TRBJ2-3
TGCAGTGCTAGCCGAGGGACAGTTGATCAGCCCCAGCATTTT CSASRGTVDQPQHF TRBV20-1 TRBD1 many TRBJ1-5
TGCGCCAGCAGCTTGGACGGACAAGAGACCCAGTACTTC CASSLDGQETQYF TRBV5-1 . few TRBJ2-5
TGTGCCAGCAGCCAAGCCCGGACAGGAGCTAGCAATCAGCCCCAGCATTTT CASSQARTGASNQPQHF TRBV3-1 TRBD1 . TRBJ1-5
TGTGCCTGGGCCCCTTCGGGGTATGCCACTGAAGCTTTCTTT CAWAPSGYATEAFF TRBV30 . many TRBJ1-1
TGTGCCAGCAGCCATCGAGGGGGACTAGCGGAGTACTACGAGCAGTACTTC CASSHRGGLAEYYEQYF TRBV14 TRBD2 many TRBJ2-7
TGTGCCAGCAGTCCCACAGGAGCCTACAATGAGCAGTTCTTC CASSPTGAYNEQFF TRBV27 . few TRBJ2-1
TGTGCCAGCAGCTCCACCGTATCCTACAATGAGCAGTTCTTC CASSSTVSYNEQFF TRBV7-3 . few TRBJ2-1